Described below is a single TCR beta chain sequence and its context. This sample was included in a study of shared clonotypes between healthy human individuals. CD45RO negativity and positive selection for CCR7 defined naive CD8 cells, a population that excluded terminally differentiated effector memory CD45RA+ cells. The assay was run at deep level. When replicate PCRs were run on sorted subsets, they used about 220 ng DNA, about 31,000 T cell genomes. Sequencing used immunoSEQ multiplex PCR; TCRdb keeps in-frame clones, though not all of them. The sample yields over 2,000,000 clones, over 85% seen once. Per the germline V gene, CDR1 is SGHNT and CDR2 is YENEEA. The CDR3 extends over 15 amino acids. V was trimmed by 0 bases and J by 8 bases, leaving 14 bases between them.

This TCR came from a man younger than 35 in good health. Some clones in this sample may be carry-over from other donors' samples. This chain links TRBV11-3 with TRBJ2-1; a weak D match, TRBD2 (6 bases). The sequencing sample was made of naive CD8+ T cells from PBMCs. This CDR3 reads CASSLEGGINYEQFF. In nucleotides, the CDR3 is TGTGCCAGCAGCTTAGAGGGCGGGATAAATTATGAGCAGTTCTTC. The complete variable domain, with remaining parts taken from reference TRBV11-3 and TRBJ2-1, reads EAGVVQSPRYKIIEKKQPVAFWCNPISGHNTLYWYLQNLGQGPELLIRYENEEAVDDSQLPKDRFSAERLKGVDSTLKIQPAELGDSAVYLCASSLEGGINYEQFFGPGTRLTVL.